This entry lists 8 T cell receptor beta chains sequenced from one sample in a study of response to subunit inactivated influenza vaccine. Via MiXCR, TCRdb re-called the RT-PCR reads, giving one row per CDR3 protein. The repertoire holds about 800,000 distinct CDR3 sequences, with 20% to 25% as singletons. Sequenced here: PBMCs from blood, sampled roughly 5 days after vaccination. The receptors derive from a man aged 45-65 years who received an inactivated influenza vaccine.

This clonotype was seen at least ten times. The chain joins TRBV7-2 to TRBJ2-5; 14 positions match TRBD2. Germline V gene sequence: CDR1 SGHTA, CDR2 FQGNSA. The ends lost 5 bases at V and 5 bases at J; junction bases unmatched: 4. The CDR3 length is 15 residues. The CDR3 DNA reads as TGTGCCAGCAGCCCGAGGACTAGCGGGAGGGAGACCCAGTACTTC. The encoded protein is CASSPRTSGRETQYF.

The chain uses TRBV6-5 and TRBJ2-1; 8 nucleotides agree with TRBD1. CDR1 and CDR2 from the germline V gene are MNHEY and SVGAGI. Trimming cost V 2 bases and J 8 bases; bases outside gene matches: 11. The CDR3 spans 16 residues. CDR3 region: CASSYAGTGGVDEQFF. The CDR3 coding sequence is TGTGCCAGCAGTTACGCCGGGACAGGAGGGGTAGATGAGCAGTTCTTC.

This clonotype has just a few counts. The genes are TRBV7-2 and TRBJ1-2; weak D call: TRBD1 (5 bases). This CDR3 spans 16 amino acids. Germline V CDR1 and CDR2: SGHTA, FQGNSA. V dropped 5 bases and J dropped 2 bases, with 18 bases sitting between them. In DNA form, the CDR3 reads TGTGCCAGCAGCGAGATCCCCGGGGGATCGAACTATGGCTACACCTTC. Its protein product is CASSEIPGGSNYGYTF.

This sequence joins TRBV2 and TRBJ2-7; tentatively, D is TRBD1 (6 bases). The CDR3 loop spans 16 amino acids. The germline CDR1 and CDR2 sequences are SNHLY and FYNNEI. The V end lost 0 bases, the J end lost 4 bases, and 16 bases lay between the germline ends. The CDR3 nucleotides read TGTGCCAGCAGTGAAGCGCTTCAGGGGAAGGAGTACGAGCAGTACTTC. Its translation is CASSEALQGKEYEQYF.

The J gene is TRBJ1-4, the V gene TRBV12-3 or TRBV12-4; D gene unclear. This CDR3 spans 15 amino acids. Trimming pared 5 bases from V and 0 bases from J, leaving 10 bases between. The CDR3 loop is CASSPSGATNEKLFF. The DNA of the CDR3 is TGTGCCAGCAGTCCCTCAGGAGCAACTAATGAAAAACTGTTTTTT.

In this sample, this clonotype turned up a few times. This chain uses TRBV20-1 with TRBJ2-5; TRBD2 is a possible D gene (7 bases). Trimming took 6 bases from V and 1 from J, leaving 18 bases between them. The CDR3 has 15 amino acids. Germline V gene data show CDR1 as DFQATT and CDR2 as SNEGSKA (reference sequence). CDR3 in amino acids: CSAPGGGGSQETQYF. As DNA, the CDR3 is TGCAGTGCCCCTGGGGGAGGGGGTTCCCAAGAGACCCAGTACTTC.

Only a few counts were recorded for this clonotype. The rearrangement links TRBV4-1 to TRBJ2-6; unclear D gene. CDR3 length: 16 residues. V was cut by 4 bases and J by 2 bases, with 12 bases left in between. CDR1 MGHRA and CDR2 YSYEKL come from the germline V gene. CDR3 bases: TGCGCCAGCAGCCCAGCGACACTGACTGGGGCCAACGTCCTGACTTTC. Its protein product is CASSPATLTGANVLTF.

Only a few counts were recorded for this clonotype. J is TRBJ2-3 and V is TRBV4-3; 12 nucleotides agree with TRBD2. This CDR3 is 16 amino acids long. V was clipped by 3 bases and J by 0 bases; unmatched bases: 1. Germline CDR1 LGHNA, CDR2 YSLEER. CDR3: CASSHGLAGSTDTQYF. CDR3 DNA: TGCGCCAGCAGCCACGGACTAGCGGGGAGCACAGATACGCAGTATTTT.